This T cell receptor (beta chain) was sequenced in a study of cytomegalovirus exposure and HLA in healthy donors (dated by TCRdb to the late 2010s). Describing the broader study: An earlier analysis of 587 of the donors reported 250 to 300 Gb of sequence data and 100 million to 130 million unique TCR beta sequences from 150 million to 200 million T cells. About 300 gigabases of sequencing data and tens of millions of unique TCR sequences were included in an early release covering 500 to 750 HLA-typed donors. The genetic ancestry cluster associated with self-reported Caucasian donors included around 76% of the roughly 410 genotyped donors. The study aimed to test whether cataloging public T cell receptors could reveal signatures of past pathogen exposure. The study used immunosequencing to profile the T cell repertoires of around 600 subjects and linked those repertoires to cytomegalovirus serostatus. Besides the first cohort of 666 subjects, a separate validation cohort made up of roughly 130 different subjects was used. High-throughput TCR immunosequencing, statistical association of individual TCRs with disease status, and machine learning were combined to predict cytomegalovirus infection status. In a later analysis, previously published TCR beta repertoires from some 640 donors were re-analyzed and high-resolution HLA genotyping was added so that TCR occurrence patterns could be studied. The later analysis used no new phenotypic data to find candidate immune exposures, relying instead on TCR beta sequences and their occurrence across donors. An earlier analysis of 587 of the donors applied high-throughput TCR beta sequencing to assess whether each TCR beta V gene segment acted as functional or pseudogenic. Donor age, sex, ethnicity and CMV serostatus were compiled together with the repertoire data. A later genetic analysis took genome-wide SNP genotypes for about 55% of the roughly 700 donors and used that subset as a discovery cohort. Every repertoire in the discovery cohort had been generated on one and the same sequencing platform. Class I and class II HLA loci were covered by the typing at four-digit resolution. Typing coverage differed by locus: A, B, C, DRB1 and DQB1 were typed in roughly 620-630 donors, DQA1 in about 510, DPA1 in approximately 600, and DPB1 in 450 to 490. Because of strong linkage in the cohort, roughly five DR-DQ haplotypes were treated as single units for association and clustering. Among 350 to 400 genotyped donors of the cohort, an average of 235,054 unique TCR beta nucleotide sequences were sequenced per donor, around 20% of them non-productive.

The CDR3 measures 15 amino acids from cysteine to phenylalanine. Only the CDR3 part of the read is kept: 45 bases, read in frame from the first base. V ends up 4 bases short and J 3 bases short, with an unmatched junction base count of 1. The germline V gene yields SGHTA for CDR1 and FQGNSA for CDR2. The library was made by the immunoSEQ multiplex PCR assay. For the multiplex PCR, a mixture combining 60 forward primers for TCR Vbeta segments and 13 reverse primers for TCR Jbeta segments was used. The CDR3 region of rearranged TCR beta genes was amplified from genomic DNA with a multiplex PCR assay. The amplified TCR beta libraries were sequenced on the Illumina HiSeq System as 87-base-pair reads. In the original analysis: A later analysis counted tens of millions of unique TCR beta chains across the 650 to 800 repertoires, and approximately 11 million of these chains were shared by at least two donors. To remove PCR and sequencing errors, raw reads were error-corrected and collapsed into unique sequences using a nearest-neighbor algorithm that merged closely related sequences. V, D and J gene segments were assigned by aligning CDR3 sequences to IMGT reference sequences. For a sequence to be retained, a match of at least six nucleotides was required to both a V gene segment and a J gene segment. A rearrangement was called productive if the CDR3 had no stop codons and remained in frame with V and J, and every other rearrangement was called non-productive. Following IMGT convention, CDR3 was defined as the stretch from the second conserved V-encoded cysteine to the conserved J-encoded phenylalanine. In an earlier analysis of 500 to 650 of the donors, sequences lacking an unambiguous match to a single V gene segment were excluded. An earlier analysis of several hundred of the donors called V segments functional above 56.7% productive rearrangements and segregating when the between-donor standard deviation exceeded 5%. A statistical classification framework was built for diagnosing cytomegalovirus status from the catalog of TCR beta chain sequences. V and J gene assignment, in a later analysis, came from comparing TCR nucleotide sequences with IMGT/GENE-DB human TR gene sequences. In a later analysis, CDR3 sequences and most-parsimonious VDJ recombination scenarios were assigned using the TCRdist pipeline. In a later analysis, each TCR beta chain was defined by its CDR3 amino acid sequence together with its V-gene family, and reads without a unique V-gene family were excluded. To address suspected cross-contamination and a sequencing artifact, a later analysis removed approximately 600 highly shared, low-generation-probability nucleotide sequences. In a later analysis, a clonal expansion index for each public chain was calculated from normalized within-repertoire ranks of inferred template counts. In a later analysis, generation probabilities were computed with a VDJ recombination model fitted to out-of-frame rearrangements, and the resulting probabilities were checked against IGoR. Hypergeometric tests were used in a later analysis to score TCR-TCR, TCR-HLA and TCR-CMV co-occurrence, with a repertoire-size bias correction applied to the TCR pairs. A later analysis estimated false discovery rates by permuting HLA or CMV assignments 20 times. In a later analysis, co-occurring TCRs were grouped using DBSCAN, with TCRdist sequence similarity added in when clustering inside HLA-allele-positive subsets. Repertoires with fewer than 30,000 or more than 120,000 public chains were left out of co-occurrence clustering, as were several repertoires with anomalous nucleotide sharing. TCRdb's version of the immuneACCESS table is confined to in-frame rearrangements and falls short of the full clone set. An unresolved V gene accounts for under half of the shortfall where checked; the remainder is of unknown origin. V, J and clone size derive from that table, while D and trimming were established from the DNA sequence. This sample lists about 100,000 clones; 75% to 90% were detected once. Approximately 4% of the sample belongs to the ten largest clones.

The paper as a whole reports these results and caveats: Only TCR beta chains were sequenced in this cohort, and the absence of alpha or paired-chain data limited detectable features. According to a later analysis, parvovirus B19, influenza, CMV and Epstein-Barr virus appeared linked to several top co-occurrence clusters. The sequencing pipeline was judged likely to have produced a cluster of highly shared sequence variants as a technical artifact. It was suggested by the authors that the approach could potentially be generalized to other disease states and immunological phenotypes. Most TCR sequences were observed very rarely across donors, whereas some public TCRs were present in many individuals. The only immune exposure information available for the cohort was CMV serostatus. Because counts were too low, around 17 rarely observed V segments, including chromosome 9 orphons, were left out of the earlier analysis of 587 of the donors. Assigning TCR associations to individual alleles was difficult when HLA alleles, especially DR and DQ, strongly co-occurred. According to a later analysis, most CMV-associated TCR beta chains appeared to be HLA-restricted, and the HLA associations seemed to be driven largely by CMV exposure. A later analysis found that HLA-associated TCR beta chains were more clonally expanded and had lower generation probabilities than equally common non-associated chains. Compared with the 666-donor mean, donors in an Asian-associated ancestry cluster had fewer N-insertions in productive TCRs, according to a later genetic analysis. Some IMGT-functional V segments, including TRBV6-2 and TRBV6-3, could not be distinguished by the 87-base-pair reads and were therefore excluded. The classifier was reported to diagnose cytomegalovirus status with high specificity and sensitivity in both the original and validation cohorts. In a later analysis, TCR association rates were found to vary across HLA loci, with the most associated TCRs seen for DRB1 alleles and the fewest for HLA-C alleles. Three of the identified cytomegalovirus-associated TCR beta chains were confirmed in vitro to be specific for cytomegalovirus antigens. Specific HLA alleles were associated with 18,000 or so TCR beta sequences at a false discovery rate of 0.05 in a later analysis. Roughly uniform sequencing depth across donors was assumed in presence/absence analyses, although this assumption may not hold. A further reported finding was that TCR beta sequences accurately predicted the HLA-A and HLA-B alleles for most subjects in the first cohort. Correlated functional status among segregating V segments might be attributable to linkage disequilibrium, but an unknown experimental factor could not be ruled out. In an earlier analysis of under 600 of the donors, most TCR beta V segments were observed in productive rearrangements about 90% or about 30% of the time, broadly matching IMGT annotations. HLA typing was unavailable for some donors at each locus, so association tests used only the typed subset. A later genetic analysis associated a missense DCLRE1C variant with V-gene and J-gene trimming of TCR beta chains, and an independent cohort replicated the association. A total of roughly 160 TCR beta chains were listed by the study as associated with cytomegalovirus.

The cohort consisted of some 730 healthy bone marrow donors. Cohort members were all nominally healthy when sampled, although unrecorded immune exposures were likely present. The donor tested CMV seronegative, placing the donor among the 350 to 400 seronegative members of the cohort. A peripheral blood sample was collected from each donor, and TCR beta sequencing was performed on peripheral blood mononuclear cells. Genomic DNA was extracted from the blood cell samples with the Qiagen DNeasy Blood Extraction Kit. Comments on this clone: There is no known antigen for this receptor. The sample holds no much larger clone one base away, and base qualities are not on file.

The sequence was obtained from a man aged 25-45 years in good health and CMV-seronegative. The V and J segments used are TRBV7-2 and TRBJ2-2; 11 nucleotides in the junction match TRBD1. Sequencing used PBMCs. The DNA sequence follows: TGTGCCAGCAGCTGGGGACAGGGGGACACCGGGGAGCTGTTTTTT. Its protein is CASSWGQGDTGELFF.